This T cell receptor (beta chain) appears in the sequencing data of a study of OX40 agonist ivuxolimab in advanced cancers. Overall study context: Patients received intravenous ivuxolimab every 2 weeks at 0.01 to 10 mg/kg.

From germline, CDR1 is SGHRS and CDR2 YFSETQ. This CDR3 region has 16 residues. Trimming removed 0 bases from V and 0 bases from J, with 10 bases in between. The repertoire was sequenced with immunoSEQ multiplex PCR; TCRdb's copy has only in-frame clones and lacks some. The sample comprises some 140,000 clones, about 92% of which are singletons, and roughly 0.94% rests with the top ten. The chain recombines TRBV5-1 with TRBJ2-1; no firm D call. The starting material was CD4+ or CD8+ T cells sorted from blood, obtained in a trial of the OX40 agonist ivuxolimab. The clonotype comes from an adult with an advanced solid tumor such as melanoma, head and neck, liver or kidney cancer. The CDR3 protein is CASSLAWASSYNEQFF. The CDR3 DNA reads TGCGCCAGCAGCTTGGCGTGGGCGAGCTCCTACAATGAGCAGTTCTTC.